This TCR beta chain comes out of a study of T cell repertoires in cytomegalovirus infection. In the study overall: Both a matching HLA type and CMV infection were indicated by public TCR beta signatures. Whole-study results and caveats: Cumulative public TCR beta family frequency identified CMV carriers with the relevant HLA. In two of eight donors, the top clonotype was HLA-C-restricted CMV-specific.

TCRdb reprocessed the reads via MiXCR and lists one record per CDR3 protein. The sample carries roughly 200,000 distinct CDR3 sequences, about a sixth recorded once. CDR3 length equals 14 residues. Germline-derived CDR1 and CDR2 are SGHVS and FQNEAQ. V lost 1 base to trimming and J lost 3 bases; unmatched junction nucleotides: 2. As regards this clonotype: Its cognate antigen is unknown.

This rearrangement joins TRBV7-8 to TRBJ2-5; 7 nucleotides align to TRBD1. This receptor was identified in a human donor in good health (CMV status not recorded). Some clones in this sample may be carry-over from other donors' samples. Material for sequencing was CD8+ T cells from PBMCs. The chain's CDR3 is CASSLEGAEETQYF. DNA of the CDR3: TGTGCCAGCAGCTTAGAGGGGGCAGAAGAGACCCAGTACTTC.